This T cell receptor (beta chain) was observed in a study of T cell responses to AZD1222 COVID-19 vaccine. The protocol was immunoSEQ multiplex PCR, while the TCRdb copy is restricted to in-frame clones and leaves out a portion. The sample lists 52,000 or so clones, approximately 88% seen once, with 20% to 30% in the top ten. Germline V gene data show CDR1 as SGHRS and CDR2 as YFSETQ. Trimming removed 4 bases at V and 11 bases at J, with 26 bases between. This CDR3 has 16 amino acids. Sequenced here: peripheral blood, sampled on day 0 of AZD1222 vaccination. V usage is TRBV5-1 and J usage is TRBJ2-3; D is perhaps TRBD1 or TRBD2 (5 bases each). The TCR was taken from an adult in good health. This chain's CDR3 is CASSLGSRQGGIRQYF. CDR3 DNA sequence: TGCGCCAGCAGCCTGGGGAGTAGGCAGGGCGGTATTAGGCAGTATTTT.